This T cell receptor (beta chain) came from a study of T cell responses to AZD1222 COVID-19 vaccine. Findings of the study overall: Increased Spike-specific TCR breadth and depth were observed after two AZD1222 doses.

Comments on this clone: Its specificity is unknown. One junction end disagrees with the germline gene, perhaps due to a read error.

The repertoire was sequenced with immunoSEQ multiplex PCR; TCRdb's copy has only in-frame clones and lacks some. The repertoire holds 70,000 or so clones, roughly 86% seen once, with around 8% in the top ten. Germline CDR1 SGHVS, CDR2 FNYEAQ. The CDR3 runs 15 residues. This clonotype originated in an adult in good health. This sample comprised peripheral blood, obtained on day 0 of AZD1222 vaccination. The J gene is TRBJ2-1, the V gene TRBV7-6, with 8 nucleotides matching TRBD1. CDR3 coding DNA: TGTGCCAGCAGTTTAGACAGGGGCGAGTACAATGAGCAGTTCTTC. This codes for CASSLDRGEYNEQFF.